The rows below give T cell receptor beta chains drawn from one sample of a study of blood T cell repertoires in COVID-19. The protocol was immunoSEQ multiplex PCR, while the TCRdb copy is restricted to in-frame clones and leaves out a portion. There are 150,000 to 200,000 clones in the sample; approximately 89% occur only once, and roughly 3.4% lies in the top ten. Sequences were obtained from peripheral blood. The source of these receptors is a man in his sixties or seventies with acute or convalescent COVID-19. Each CDR3 is given with its conserved first and last residue. D genes are given only for firm matches. Part of the rows lack a size; the others show once, few, many or a class for expanded clones.

size	D	V	J	CDR3	DNA
NA	NA	TRBV6-4	TRBJ1-4	CASSDEGEMKATNEKLFF	TGTGCCAGCAGTGACGAAGGGGAAATGAAGGCAACTAATGAAAAACTGTTTTTT
NA	TRBD2	TRBV19	TRBJ2-1	CASRRPGGRYNEQFF	TGTGCCAGTAGGCGACCGGGGGGGCGCTACAATGAGCAGTTCTTC
NA	TRBD2	TRBV3-1/TRBV3-2	TRBJ2-1	CASTRGLASSGEQFF	TGTGCCAGCACCAGGGGACTAGCGTCATCGGGTGAGCAGTTCTTC
NA	NA	TRBV24-1	TRBJ2-5	CATSDSLGDGETQYF	TGTGCCACCAGTGATTCCCTCGGGGATGGAGAGACCCAGTACTTC
NA	TRBD1	TRBV5-1	TRBJ2-1	CASSLAQRQGRKQFF	TGCGCCAGCAGCTTGGCCCAACGACAGGGGAGGAAGCAGTTCTTC
NA	NA	TRBV5-1	TRBJ2-5	CASSVQGSIQETQYF	TGCGCCAGCAGCGTACAGGGCTCGATTCAAGAGACCCAGTACTTC
few	NA	TRBV28	TRBJ1-2	CASSFPDSLYGYTF	TGTGCCAGCAGTTTCCCCGACAGCCTCTATGGCTACACCTTC
NA	NA	TRBV5-1	TRBJ1-4	CASSLGQTATNEKLFF	TGCGCCAGCAGCTTGGGGCAGACAGCAACTAATGAAAAACTGTTTTTT
NA	TRBD1	TRBV27	TRBJ2-7	CATGDRAPYEQYF	TGTGCCACCGGGGACAGGGCTCCCTACGAGCAGTACTTC
NA	NA	TRBV6-5	TRBJ1-3	CASSYGGGGSGNTIYF	TGTGCCAGCAGTTACGGTGGTGGAGGGTCTGGAAACACCATATATTTT
NA	TRBD2	TRBV19	TRBJ2-5	CASSILTSGGQETQYF	TGTGCCAGTAGTATACTGACTAGCGGGGGCCAAGAGACCCAGTACTTC
NA	TRBD2	TRBV15	TRBJ2-3	CATMERGWGDTQYF	TGTGCCACCATGGAGCGGGGGTGGGGAGATACGCAGTATTTT
NA	TRBD1	TRBV5-1	TRBJ1-1	CASSLLSLDRGAGAEAFF	TGCGCCAGCAGCTTGTTGTCTTTGGACAGGGGCGCTGGGGCTGAAGCTTTCTTT
NA	NA	TRBV5-1	TRBJ2-2	CASSLRGQHTGELFF	TGCGCCAGCAGCTTGCGAGGACAACACACCGGGGAGCTGTTTTTT
once	TRBD1	TRBV10-3	TRBJ1-2	CAIRPQGDGYGYTF	TGTGCCATCAGACCCCAGGGGGATGGCTATGGCTACACCTTC
NA	NA	TRBV6-6	TRBJ2-5	CASSSLQETQYF	TGTGCCAGCAGTTCCCTTCAAGAGACCCAGTACTTC
NA	NA	TRBV30	TRBJ1-4	CAWSETVTNEKLFF	TGTGCCTGGAGTGAGACAGTAACTAATGAAAAACTGTTTTTT
NA	NA	TRBV27	TRBJ1-5	CASSSYHSNQPQHF	TGTGCCAGCAGTTCCTACCATAGCAATCAGCCCCAGCATTTT
few	TRBD2	TRBV6-2/TRBV6-3	TRBJ2-2	CASSLAGAHTGELFF	TGTGCCAGCAGCTTAGCGGGGGCCCACACCGGGGAGCTGTTTTTT
NA	TRBD2	TRBV27	TRBJ2-3	CASSLSGLAGDTQYF	TGTGCCAGCAGTTTATCGGGACTAGCTGGAGATACGCAGTATTTT
once	TRBD2	TRBV11-3	TRBJ2-7	CASSPPPGTSDYEQYF	TGTGCCAGCAGCCCGCCACCAGGGACTAGCGACTACGAGCAGTACTTC
NA	NA	TRBV27	TRBJ1-2	CASSPSRGHHNYGYTF	TGTGCCAGCAGTCCCTCTCGGGGTCACCATAACTATGGCTACACCTTC
NA	TRBD1	TRBV3-1/TRBV3-2	TRBJ2-7	CASSHGTDLSTYEQYF	TGTGCCAGCAGCCATGGGACAGACTTATCCACCTACGAGCAGTACTTC
few	TRBD1	TRBV5-4	TRBJ2-7	CALKKRGQGDSEQYF	TGTGCCCTAAAGAAGAGGGGGCAGGGAGATTCCGAGCAGTACTTC
NA	NA	TRBV7-2	TRBJ1-5	CASSRGFMQPQHF	TGTGCCAGCAGCCGGGGTTTTATGCAGCCCCAGCATTTT
NA	NA	TRBV5-4	TRBJ2-2	CASSVGPITGELFF	TGTGCCAGCAGCGTGGGTCCCATTACTGGGGAGCTGTTTTTT
NA	TRBD1	TRBV14	TRBJ1-1	CASSANRGWNTEAFF	TGTGCCAGCAGCGCAAACAGGGGATGGAACACTGAAGCTTTCTTT
few	TRBD2	TRBV7-6	TRBJ2-2	CASSSQREGYTGELFF	TGTGCCAGCAGCTCCCAAAGGGAGGGTTACACCGGGGAGCTGTTTTTT
NA	TRBD2	TRBV5-1	TRBJ2-5	CASSKGLAGEETQYF	TGCGCCAGCAGCAAGGGACTAGCGGGGGAAGAGACCCAGTACTTC
NA	NA	TRBV9	TRBJ2-7	CASSARVTSYEQYF	TGTGCCAGCAGCGCTCGGGTCACCTCCTACGAGCAGTACTTC
NA	TRBD1	TRBV9	TRBJ1-5	CASSVSQGDQPQHF	TGTGCCAGCAGCGTATCACAGGGGGATCAGCCCCAGCATTTT
NA	NA	TRBV27	TRBJ1-6	CASSLWTLNSPLHF	TGTGCCAGCAGTTTATGGACATTAAATTCACCCCTCCACTTT
few	TRBD1	TRBV30	TRBJ2-7	CAYRTGYSYEQYF	TGTGCCTATCGGACAGGCTACTCCTACGAGCAGTACTTC
NA	TRBD2	TRBV20-1	TRBJ2-7	CSARSGGEQYF	TGCAGTGCTAGATCGGGAGGAGAGCAGTACTTC
NA	TRBD2	TRBV6-1	TRBJ2-1	CASSGGRASGGDEQFF	TGTGCCAGCAGTGGAGGGCGGGCTAGCGGAGGTGATGAGCAGTTCTTC
NA	NA	TRBV2	TRBJ1-2	CASSDVAQKRSYTF	TGTGCCAGCAGTGATGTCGCACAGAAAAGAAGCTACACCTTC
NA	TRBD1	TRBV7-9	TRBJ2-3	CASRQGADTQYF	TGTGCCAGCAGACAGGGGGCAGATACGCAGTATTTT
NA	NA	TRBV5-6	TRBJ2-7	CASSLITRDTYEQYF	TGTGCCAGCAGCTTGATCACTCGAGATACCTACGAGCAGTACTTC
NA	TRBD1	TRBV30	TRBJ1-2	CAWSVTGDKGYTF	TGTGCCTGGAGTGTGACAGGGGACAAGGGCTACACCTTC
NA	NA	TRBV1	TRBJ2-5	CTSSQATQGWAETQYF	TGCACCAGCAGCCAAGCAACTCAGGGGTGGGCGGAGACCCAGTACTTC
few	TRBD1	TRBV2	TRBJ1-5	CASSADRDQPQHF	TGTGCCAGCAGTGCGGACAGGGACCAGCCCCAGCATTTT
NA	TRBD2	TRBV4-2	TRBJ2-7	CASSPSSGRWDEQYF	TGTGCCAGCAGCCCCTCTAGCGGGAGGTGGGACGAGCAGTACTTC
NA	NA	TRBV28	TRBJ1-2	CASSLRGGNYGYTF	TGTGCCAGCAGTTTAAGGGGTGGGAACTATGGCTACACCTTC
NA	NA	TRBV4-3	TRBJ2-2	CASRKQNTGELFF	TGCGCCAGCAGGAAACAGAACACCGGGGAGCTGTTTTTT